The sequence of this T cell receptor beta chain was determined in a study of cytomegalovirus exposure and HLA in healthy donors. Whole-study context: Unique TCR beta sequences numbering 95 million to 130 million came from around 180 million T cells in an earlier analysis. Within the Caucasian-associated ancestry cluster were around 80% of the approximately 400 genotyped donors.

From germline, CDR1 is SGDLS and CDR2 YYNGEE. The CDR3 spans 14 residues. The V end lost 2 bases, the J end lost 7 bases, and 12 bases lay between the germline ends. With 60 Vbeta and 13 Jbeta primers, the PCR was carried out. Generated by immunoSEQ multiplex PCR, the TCRdb table keeps only in-frame clones and is missing some. The top ten hold 1.1% to 1.5% of the sample, which has about 160,000 clones, around 73% seen once. The chain employs TRBV9 and TRBJ2-2, with D possibly matching TRBD1 (6 bases). The source of this sequence is a male donor in good health and CMV-seronegative. The sample comprised PBMCs. The DNA for the CDR3 is TGTGCCAGCAGCGTGACAGGTTCGAACGGGGAGCTGTTTTTT. This codes for CASSVTGSNGELFF.